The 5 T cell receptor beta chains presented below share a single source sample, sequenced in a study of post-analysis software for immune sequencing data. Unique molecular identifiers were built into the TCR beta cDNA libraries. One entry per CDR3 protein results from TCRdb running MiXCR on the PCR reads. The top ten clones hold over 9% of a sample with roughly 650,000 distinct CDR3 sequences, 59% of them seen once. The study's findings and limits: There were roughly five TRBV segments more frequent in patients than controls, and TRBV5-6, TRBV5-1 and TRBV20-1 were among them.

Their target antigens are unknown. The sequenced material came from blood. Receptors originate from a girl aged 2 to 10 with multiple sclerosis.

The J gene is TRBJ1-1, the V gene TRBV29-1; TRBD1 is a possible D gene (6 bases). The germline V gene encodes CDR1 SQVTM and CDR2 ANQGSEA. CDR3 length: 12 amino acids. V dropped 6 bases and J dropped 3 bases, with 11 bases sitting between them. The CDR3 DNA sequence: TGCAGCGTCGAGGGGGAGGACACTGAAGCTTTCTTT. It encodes CSVEGEDTEAFF. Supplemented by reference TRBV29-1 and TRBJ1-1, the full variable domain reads SAVISQKPSRDICQRGTSLTIQCQVDSQVTMMFWYRQQPGQSLTLIATANQGSEATYESGFVIDKFPISRPNLTFSTLTVSNMSPEDSSIYLCSVEGEDTEAFFGQGTRLTVV.

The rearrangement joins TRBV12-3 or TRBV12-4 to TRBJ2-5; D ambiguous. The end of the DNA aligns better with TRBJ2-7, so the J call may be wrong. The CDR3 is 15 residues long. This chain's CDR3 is CASSFGWQVGHEQYF. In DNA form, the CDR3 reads TGTGCCAGCAGTTTCGGTTGGCAGGTAGGCCACGAGCAGTACTTC.

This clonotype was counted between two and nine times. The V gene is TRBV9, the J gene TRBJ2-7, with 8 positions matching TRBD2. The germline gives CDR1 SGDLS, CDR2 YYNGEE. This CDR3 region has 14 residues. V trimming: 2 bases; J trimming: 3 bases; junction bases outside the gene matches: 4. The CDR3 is CASSVSGGLYEQYF. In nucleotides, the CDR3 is TGTGCCAGCAGCGTGTCGGGAGGGCTCTACGAGCAGTACTTC.

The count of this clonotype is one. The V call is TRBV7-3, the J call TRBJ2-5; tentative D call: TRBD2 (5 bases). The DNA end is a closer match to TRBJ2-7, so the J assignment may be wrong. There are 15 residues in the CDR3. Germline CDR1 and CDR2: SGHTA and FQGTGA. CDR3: CASSRYGNGLNEQYF. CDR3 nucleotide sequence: TGTGCCAGCAGCCGGTACGGGAACGGCCTTAACGAGCAGTACTTC.

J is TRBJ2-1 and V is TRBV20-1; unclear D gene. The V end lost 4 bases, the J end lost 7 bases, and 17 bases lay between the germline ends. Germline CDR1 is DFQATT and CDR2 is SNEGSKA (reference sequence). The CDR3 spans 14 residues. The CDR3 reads CSAIASFPQNEQFF. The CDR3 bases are TGCAGTGCTATAGCAAGCTTTCCGCAGAATGAGCAGTTCTTC.